The source of this T cell receptor (beta chain) is a study of T cell responses to AZD1222 COVID-19 vaccine. Findings and caveats of the study: Mapped onto spike, vaccine-associated CD4 TCRs spanned it and were dominant at 160-218 and 743-854.

Notes on this clone: Antigen specificity is unknown.

TCRdb's copy holds only in-frame clones and misses some; the assay was immunoSEQ multiplex PCR. The sample holds roughly 100,000 clones, around nine tenths seen once. V was clipped by 3 bases and J by 6 bases; unmatched bases: 5. The CDR3 length is 16 residues. Per the germline V gene, CDR1 is SGHTA and CDR2 is FQGNSA. The sequenced sample was peripheral blood, obtained on day 0 of AZD1222 vaccination. The rearrangement joins TRBV7-2 to TRBJ2-3; 14 bases are shared with TRBD2. The TCR was taken from an adult in good health. CDR3 DNA sequence: TGTGCCAGCAGCTTTCCGACTAGCGGGGGGGCGGATACGCAGTATTTT. It codes for CASSFPTSGGADTQYF.